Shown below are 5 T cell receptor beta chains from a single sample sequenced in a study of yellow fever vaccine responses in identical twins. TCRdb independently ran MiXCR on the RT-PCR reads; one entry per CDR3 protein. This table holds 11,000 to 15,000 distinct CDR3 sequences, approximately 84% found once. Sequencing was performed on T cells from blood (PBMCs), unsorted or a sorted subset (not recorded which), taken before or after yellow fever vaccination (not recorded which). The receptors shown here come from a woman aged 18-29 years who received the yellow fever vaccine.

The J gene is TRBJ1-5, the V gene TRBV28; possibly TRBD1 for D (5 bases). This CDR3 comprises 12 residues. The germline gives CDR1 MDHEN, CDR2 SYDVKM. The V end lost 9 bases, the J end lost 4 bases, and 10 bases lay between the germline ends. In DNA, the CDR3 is TGTGCCAGTTGCTGGGGGAATCAGCCCCAGCATTTT. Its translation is CASCWGNQPQHF.

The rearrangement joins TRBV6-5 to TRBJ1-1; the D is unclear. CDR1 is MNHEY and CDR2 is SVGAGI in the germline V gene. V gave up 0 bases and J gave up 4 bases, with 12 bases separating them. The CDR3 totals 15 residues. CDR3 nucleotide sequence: TGTGCCAGCAGTTACTCGATGGGGATTGGCACTGAAGCTTTCTTT. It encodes CASSYSMGIGTEAFF.

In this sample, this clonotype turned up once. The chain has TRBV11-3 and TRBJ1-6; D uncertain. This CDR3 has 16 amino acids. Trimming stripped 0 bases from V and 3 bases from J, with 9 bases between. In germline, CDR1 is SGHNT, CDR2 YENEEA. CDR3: CASSLDHGLYNSPLHF. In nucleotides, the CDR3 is TGTGCCAGCAGCTTAGATCACGGTCTCTATAATTCACCCCTCCACTTT. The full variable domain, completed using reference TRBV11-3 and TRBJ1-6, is EAGVVQSPRYKIIEKKQPVAFWCNPISGHNTLYWYLQNLGQGPELLIRYENEEAVDDSQLPKDRFSAERLKGVDSTLKIQPAELGDSAVYLCASSLDHGLYNSPLHFGNGTRLTVT.

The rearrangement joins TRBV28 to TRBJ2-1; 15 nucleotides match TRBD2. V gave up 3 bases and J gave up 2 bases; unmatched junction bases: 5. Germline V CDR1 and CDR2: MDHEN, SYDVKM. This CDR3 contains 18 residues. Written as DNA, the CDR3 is TGTGCCAGCAGTTTTTGGACTAGCGGGAGGGTCGCCTACAATGAGCAGTTCTTC. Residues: CASSFWTSGRVAYNEQFF.

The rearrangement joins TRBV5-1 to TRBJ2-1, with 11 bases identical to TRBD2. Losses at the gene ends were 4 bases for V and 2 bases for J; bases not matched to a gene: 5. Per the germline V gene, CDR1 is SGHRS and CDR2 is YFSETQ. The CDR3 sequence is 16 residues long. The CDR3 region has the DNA TGCGCCAGCAGCATGATAGCGGGGGGGACCTACAATGAGCAGTTCTTC. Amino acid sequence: CASSMIAGGTYNEQFF.